The 10 T cell receptor beta chains below were found in one sample sequenced in a study of blood T cells in healthy people across ages. Combining a sample-barcoded 5' primer with a J-beta primer mix, a second PCR ran for about 6 to 12 cycles. TCRdb passed the 5' RACE reads through MiXCR, listing each CDR3 protein once. Here the sample spans fewer than 650,000 distinct CDR3 sequences, about 29% being singletons. These data were also filed under a second study, of T cells of mothers and their children.

Sequences were obtained from blood. Source of these receptors: a boy aged 2 to 10 in good health.

The J gene is TRBJ2-7, the V gene TRBV29-1, with D possibly being TRBD2 (6 bases). The V gene's germline CDR1 is SQVTM and CDR2 ANQGSEA. The CDR3 is 14 residues long. V lost 1 base, J lost 4 bases, and 14 bases lay in between. The CDR3 nucleotides read TGCAGCGTTGAAGGCGATAGCGGAGATTACGAGCAGTACTTC. Amino acids: CSVEGDSGDYEQYF.

This chain links TRBV2 with TRBJ1-5; D unclear. Trimming shortened V by 1 base and J by 5 bases, and 9 bases separated the two germline ends. The CDR3 contains 14 residues. The germline gives CDR1 SNHLY, CDR2 FYNNEI. DNA for the CDR3: TGTGCCAGCAGTGAAGTGACGATAGATCAGCCCCAGCATTTT. Encoded protein: CASSEVTIDQPQHF.

This clonotype was observed a handful of times. V is TRBV20-1 and J is TRBJ2-1, with D hard to call. The CDR3 consists of 13 residues. V gave up 5 bases and J gave up 1 base, with 9 bases separating them. Germline CDR1 reads DFQATT; CDR2 reads SNEGSKA (reference sequence). The CDR3 sequence is CSALIGSYNEQFF. The CDR3 bases are TGCAGTGCTCTAATAGGGTCCTACAATGAGCAGTTCTTC.

This clonotype has a handful of counts. This chain links TRBV29-1 with TRBJ2-7, with 11 bases identical to TRBD2. This CDR3 region has 13 residues. The germline CDR1 and CDR2 sequences are SQVTM and ANQGSEA. The junction had 3 bases not matched to a gene; V was cut back by 5 bases and J by 3 bases. DNA for the CDR3: TGCAGCGTTCCCGGGACTAGCGGCTACGAGCAGTACTTC. As protein: CSVPGTSGYEQYF.

This clonotype was counted many times. The V gene is TRBV5-1, the J gene TRBJ2-5; possibly TRBD1 or TRBD2 for D (5 bases each). The CDR3 extends over 14 amino acids. V lost 4 bases to trimming and J lost 7 bases, with 17 bases between them. The germline CDR1 and CDR2 sequences are SGHRS and YFSETQ. The CDR3: CASSLGPGTGTQYF. The CDR3 DNA reads as TGCGCCAGCAGCCTGGGACCGGGTACGGGGACCCAGTACTTC.

The chain combines TRBV14 with TRBJ2-3; maybe TRBD1 (5 bases). The germline V gene encodes CDR1 SGHDN and CDR2 FVKESK. V was clipped by 4 bases and J by 4 bases, with 9 bases between them. The CDR3 spans 13 residues. The CDR3: CASSLIGADTQYF. CDR3 bases: TGTGCCAGCAGCCTCATAGGGGCAGATACGCAGTATTTT.

The CDR3 loop is CASSGDTTAPSTEAFF. The CDR3 DNA reads as TGCGCCAGCAGCGGAGACACGACAGCCCCGAGCACTGAAGCTTTCTTT. This chain uses TRBV5-1 with TRBJ1-1; D perhaps matches TRBD1 (5 bases). Trimming took off 4 bases at V and 4 bases at J, with 20 bases between the two ends. CDR3 length equals 16 residues. CDR1 and CDR2 (germline): SGHRS, YFSETQ.

This chain joins TRBV6-5 and TRBJ1-2; D remains unclear. The V gene lost 7 bases and the J gene lost 6 bases, with 15 bases spanning the gap. The length of the CDR3 is 13 residues. The germline gives CDR1 MNHEY, CDR2 SVGAGI. The CDR3 loop reads CASTEHGANGYTF. CDR3 nucleotides: TGTGCCAGCACCGAGCACGGAGCTAATGGCTACACCTTC.

The table lists this clonotype with a few counts. The rearrangement joins TRBV2 to TRBJ2-3, with D tentatively TRBD1 (5 bases). Germline V gene data show CDR1 as SNHLY and CDR2 as FYNNEI. The CDR3 loop spans 15 amino acids. V lost 6 bases and J 2 bases, leaving 15 bases between the germline ends. The CDR3 bases are TGTGCCAGCAGATGGTACAAGGGGCCCACAGATACGCAGTATTTT. As protein: CASRWYKGPTDTQYF.

This clonotype occurred a few times. The V call is TRBV29-1, the J call TRBJ1-2; D call uncertain. V lost 7 bases and J 8 bases, leaving 11 bases between the germline ends. Per germline, CDR1 SQVTM and CDR2 ANQGSEA. The CDR3 is 10 residues long. CDR3 residues: CSAGERGYTF. The CDR3 DNA reads as TGCAGCGCTGGGGAGAGAGGCTACACCTTC.